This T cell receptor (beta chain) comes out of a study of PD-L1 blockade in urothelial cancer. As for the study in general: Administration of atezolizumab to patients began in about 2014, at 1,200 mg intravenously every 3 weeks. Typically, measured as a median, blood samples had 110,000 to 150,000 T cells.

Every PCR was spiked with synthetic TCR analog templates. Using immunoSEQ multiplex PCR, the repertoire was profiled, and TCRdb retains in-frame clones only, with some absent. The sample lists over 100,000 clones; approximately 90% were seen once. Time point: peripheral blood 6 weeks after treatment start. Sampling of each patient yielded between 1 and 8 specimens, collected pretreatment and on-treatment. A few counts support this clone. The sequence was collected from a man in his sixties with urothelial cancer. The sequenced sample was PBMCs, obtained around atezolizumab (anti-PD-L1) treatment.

Here the CDR3 DNA reads TGTGCCAGCAGCACGACAGGGACTCCAGGGAACACTGAAGCTTTCTTT. It specifies CASSTTGTPGNTEAFF. This sequence joins TRBV11-3 and TRBJ1-1; 7 nucleotides line up with TRBD1. Trimming cost V 5 bases and J 1 base; bases outside gene matches: 10. CDR1 SGHNT and CDR2 YENEEA come from the germline V gene. The CDR3 extends over 16 amino acids.